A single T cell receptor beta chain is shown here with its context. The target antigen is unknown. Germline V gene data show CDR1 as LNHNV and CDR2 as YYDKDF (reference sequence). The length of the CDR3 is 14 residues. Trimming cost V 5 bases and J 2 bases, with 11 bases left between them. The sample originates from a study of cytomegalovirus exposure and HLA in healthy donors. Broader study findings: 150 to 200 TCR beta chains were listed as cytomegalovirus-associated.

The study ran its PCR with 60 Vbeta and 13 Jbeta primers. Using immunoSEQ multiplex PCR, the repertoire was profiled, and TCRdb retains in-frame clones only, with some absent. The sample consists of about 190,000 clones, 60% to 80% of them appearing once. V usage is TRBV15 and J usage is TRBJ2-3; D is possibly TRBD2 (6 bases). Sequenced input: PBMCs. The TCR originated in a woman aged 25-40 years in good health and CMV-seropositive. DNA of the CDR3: TGTGCCACCAGCCATGGCGGGACCACAGATACGCAGTATTTT. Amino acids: CATSHGGTTDTQYF.